The 27 T cell receptor beta chains below were found in one sample sequenced in a study of T cells in women clearing cervical HPV infection. TCRdb's copy holds only in-frame clones and misses some; the assay was immunoSEQ multiplex PCR. The sample's table shows about 37,000 clones. Material for sequencing was blood buffy coat. The receptors stem from a woman between 18 and 75 years old with a cervical HPV16 infection that either progressed to CIN3+ or cleared (not recorded which).

A note on this clone: One junction end does not reproduce the germline sequence, and a read error may be involved. The sequence runs out 3 residues before the end of the CDR3; the remainder is reconstructed from the germline J gene. The V gene is TRBV7-9, the J gene TRBJ2-3, with TRBD1 identical over 10 bases. Germline CDR1 and CDR2: SEHNR and FQNEAQ (reference sequence). CDR3 length: 15 residues. The CDR3 here is CASSFPGQGPETQYF. CDR3 DNA (partial): TGTGCCAGCAGCTTCCCGGGACAGGGGCCAGAGACG.

Concerning this clone: The read comes to an end 3 residues before the CDR3 does, leaving the germline J gene to fill in the end. The V call is TRBV20-1, the J call TRBJ1-6, with 7 bases fitting TRBD1. The CDR3 covers 17 residues. Unmatched junction bases numbered 10, after V lost 1 base and J lost 4 bases. CDR1 is DFQATT, CDR2 SNEGSKA, per germline (reference sequence). The CDR3 DNA, read in part, is TGCAGTGCTAGAGTGGGTACAGGGGAAGGTTATAATTCACCC. Translation: CSARVGTGEGYNSP. The complete CDR3 protein is CSARVGTGEGYNSPLHF.

Remarks on this clone: The read finishes 3 residues shy of the CDR3 end, and the germline J gene is used to complete it. This chain uses TRBV12-3 or TRBV12-4 with TRBJ2-1; a weak D match, TRBD2 (5 bases). The V and J ends lost 6 bases and 6 bases respectively, with 15 bases between them. The CDR3 contains 14 residues. Here the CDR3 reads CASRTTNRGNEQFF. The CDR3 bases that were read are TGTGCCAGCAGGACAACAAACCGGGGCAATGAG.

As for this clone: Read sequence stops 3 residues before the CDR3 end, and the germline J gene provides the missing end. The chain recombines TRBV5-6 with TRBJ2-7; 7 bases are a match to TRBD1. The ends lost 0 bases at V and 0 bases at J; junction bases unmatched: 3. The CDR3 loop spans 15 amino acids. Germline lookup yields CDR1 SGHDT and CDR2 YYEEEE. The sequenced CDR3 bases are TGTGCCAGCAGCTTGGCCCCAGGGGGCTCCTACGAG. This translates into CASSLAPGGSYE. The full CDR3 protein reads CASSLAPGGSYEQYF.

Comment on this clone: Read sequence stops 3 residues before the CDR3 end, and the germline J gene provides the missing end. The chain couples TRBV7-9 to TRBJ2-1; D gene ambiguous. Germline V lookup: CDR1 SEHNR, CDR2 FQNEAQ (reference sequence). V lost 2 bases and J lost 4, with 12 bases in between. The CDR3 is made up of 15 amino acids. CDR3 DNA, as far as it was read: TGTGCCAGCAGCTTAATTGACTGGCGGTACAATGAG. It translates to CASSLIDWRYNE. The full CDR3 protein reads CASSLIDWRYNEQFF.

In the case of this clone: Coverage ceases 3 residues before the CDR3 finishes, and the germline J gene fills in the end. The chain joins TRBV20-1 to TRBJ1-4, with D maybe TRBD1 (6 bases). Trimming left V 3 bases short and J 7 bases short, with 15 bases between. The CDR3 runs 14 residues. Germline V lookup: CDR1 DFQATT, CDR2 SNEGSKA (reference sequence). CDR3 loop: CSASGGARGEKLFF. CDR3 bases read: TGCAGTGCTAGCGGGGGGGCTCGGGGTGAAAAA.

With regard to this clone: Other DNA variants within this sample encode the same CDR3. The CDR3 DNA, read in part, is TGTGCCAGCAGTGGACAGGGTCTTGGAAACACC. This encodes CASSGQGLGNT. The entire CDR3 reads CASSGQGLGNTIYF. This chain joins TRBV6-1 and TRBJ1-3; TRBD1 matches 7 bases. The sequence runs out 3 residues before the end of the CDR3; the remainder is reconstructed from the germline J gene. After removal of 4 bases from V and 3 bases from J, the junction contained 3 bases not matched to a gene. The CDR3 extends over 14 amino acids. Germline CDR1 MNHNS, CDR2 SASEGT.

The sequenced CDR3 bases are TGTGCCAGCAGTGATCGGGCAGGGTCCTACAATGAG. Translated: CASSDRAGSYNE. The whole CDR3 protein reads CASSDRAGSYNEQFF. The gene calls are TRBV6-4 and TRBJ2-1; D might be TRBD1 (5 bases). The DNA ends 3 residues before the CDR3 does, and the rest of the CDR3 is filled in from the germline J gene. Germline V gene lookup returns CDR1 MRHNA and CDR2 SNTAGT. CDR3 length equals 15 residues. Trimming pared 3 bases from V and 1 base from J, leaving 10 bases between.

With regard to this clone: One junction end disagrees with the germline gene, perhaps due to a read error. From the germline J gene comes the end of the CDR3, since the read stops 3 residues before it. The sample contains more than one DNA sequence encoding this CDR3. This chain uses TRBV6-1 with TRBJ1-3, with TRBD1 identical over 7 bases. There are 15 residues in the CDR3. CDR1 is MNHNS and CDR2 is SASEGT in the germline V gene. Incomplete CDR3 DNA: TGTGCCAGCAGTGACAGGGGGAGGTCTGGAAACACT. Protein product: CASSDRGRSGNT. The whole CDR3 sequence is CASSDRGRSGNTIYF.

Concerning this clone: The sequence runs out 3 residues before the end of the CDR3; the remainder is reconstructed from the germline J gene. The chain employs TRBV19 and TRBJ2-1; 11 bases agree with TRBD2. Germline-derived CDR1 and CDR2 are LNHDA and SQIVND (reference sequence). The CDR3 spans 18 residues. Unmatched junction bases numbered 9, after V lost 3 bases and J lost 2 bases. The part of the CDR3 DNA that was read is TGTGCCAGTAGTATTCTGCTAGCGGGGGGACCCGCCTACAATGAG. It is translated as CASSILLAGGPAYNE. The entire CDR3 sequence reads CASSILLAGGPAYNEQFF.

Note on this clone: Coverage ceases 3 residues before the CDR3 finishes, and the germline J gene fills in the end. The chain uses TRBV20-1 and TRBJ2-3, with 7 nucleotides matching TRBD2. From germline, CDR1 is DFQATT and CDR2 SNEGSKA (reference sequence). The CDR3 spans 15 residues. V lost 1 base and J lost 2; bases outside the gene matches: 6. CDR3 bases read: TGCAGTGCTAGAGGTTCTAGCGGCTTCACAGATACG. Translating gives CSARGSSGFTDT. The entire CDR3 protein reads CSARGSSGFTDTQYF.

The chain's CDR3 is CASLRGMNTGELFF. The CDR3 DNA, read in part, is TGTGCCAGCCTGAGGGGGATGAACACCGGGGAG. J is TRBJ2-2 and V is TRBV19; a weak D match, TRBD1 (6 bases). Read coverage stops 3 residues before the CDR3 terminus; the germline J gene supplies the remainder. This CDR3 is 14 amino acids long. Germline V gene lookup returns CDR1 LNHDA and CDR2 SQIVND (reference sequence). V lost 9 bases, J lost 1 base, and 12 bases lay in between.

Concerning this clone: Read sequence stops 3 residues before the CDR3 end, and the germline J gene provides the missing end. The chain couples TRBV30 to TRBJ1-2; D might be TRBD1 (5 bases). Germline-derived CDR1 and CDR2 are GTSNPN and SVGIG (reference sequence). The CDR3 sequence is 14 residues long. Trimming took 0 bases from V and 3 from J, leaving 11 bases between them. The covered CDR3 bases are TGTGCCTGGAGTGTAAATCCCAGGGACTATGGC. Translating it yields CAWSVNPRDYG. The entire CDR3 reads CAWSVNPRDYGYTF.

As regards this clone: Read coverage stops 3 residues before the CDR3 terminus; the germline J gene supplies the remainder. The chain links TRBV6-4 to TRBJ2-3, with 7 bases identical to TRBD2. CDR1 and CDR2 (germline): MRHNA, SNTAGT. The CDR3 is 15 residues long. V dropped 2 bases and J dropped 0; count of bases not matched to a gene: 2. The sequenced part of the CDR3 DNA is TGTGCCAGCAGTGACCGAGCGGGGAGCACAGATACG. Translation gives CASSDRAGSTDT. The entire CDR3 sequence reads CASSDRAGSTDTQYF.

A remark on this clone: Read data end 3 residues before the CDR3 end; the end is taken from the germline J gene. The V call is TRBV6-2 or TRBV6-3, the J call TRBJ2-2, with TRBD2 identical over 11 bases. The CDR3 is 17 residues long. The V segment lost 2 bases and the J segment 4 bases; nucleotides outside the gene matches: 6. CDR1 is MNHEY, CDR2 SVGEGT, per germline. The CDR3 protein is CASSYELLAGGTGELFF. CDR3 bases read: TGTGCCAGCAGTTACGAACTCCTAGCGGGGGGCACCGGGGAG.

About this clone itself: The read is 3 residues too short to cover the CDR3 end, so that end is filled in from the germline J gene. This rearrangement joins TRBV20-1 to TRBJ2-1; no firm D call. CDR1 is DFQATT, CDR2 SNEGSKA, per germline (reference sequence). The CDR3 totals 13 residues. V was cut by 2 bases and J by 3 bases, with 8 bases left in between. The CDR3 sequence is CSARNPSYNEQFF. CDR3 DNA, as far as it was read: TGCAGTGCTAGAAATCCCAGCTACAATGAG.

About this clone itself: The read ends 3 residues shy of where the CDR3 ends; the end is completed using the germline J gene. This rearrangement joins TRBV5-6 to TRBJ2-7; unclear D gene. Per germline, CDR1 SGHDT and CDR2 YYEEEE. Trimming took 1 base from V and 2 from J, leaving 4 bases between them. The CDR3 sequence is 12 residues long. This chain's CDR3 is CASSLRAYEQYF. The CDR3 DNA, read in part, is TGTGCCAGCAGCTTGCGGGCCTACGAG.

About this clone: The read falls 3 residues short of the CDR3 end, and the missing part is taken from the germline J gene. The chain has TRBV5-1 and TRBJ2-7; D may be TRBD2 (6 bases). The CDR3 is 14 residues long. Trimming took off 2 bases at V and 0 bases at J, with 9 bases between the two ends. Germline V gene lookup returns CDR1 SGHRS and CDR2 YFSETQ. CDR3 sequence reads: CASSFGGTSYEQYF. Partial CDR3 DNA: TGCGCCAGCAGCTTTGGGGGGACCTCCTACGAG.

Comment on this clone: The read terminates 3 residues before the CDR3 end, so the remaining end is supplied by the germline J gene. The chain recombines TRBV6-1 with TRBJ2-1; 11 bases line up with TRBD2. J gave up 3 bases and V 4 bases, and 5 bases lay outside the gene matches. The CDR3 length is 16 residues. CDR1 MNHNS and CDR2 SASEGT come from the germline V gene. The sequenced CDR3 bases are TGTGCCAGCAGTGGTGAACTAGCGGGGGTCTACAATGAG. Amino acids: CASSGELAGVYNE. The entire CDR3 is CASSGELAGVYNEQFF.

Comment on this clone: The CDR3 end falls 3 residues outside the read, so it is completed with the germline J gene. The chain recombines TRBV10-3 with TRBJ2-1; 10 nucleotides line up with TRBD1. Unmatched junction bases numbered 9, after V lost 5 bases and J lost 8 bases. The CDR3 runs 15 residues. CDR1 and CDR2 from the germline V gene are ENHRY and SYGVKD. CDR3 in amino acids: CAISPGQGSIYEQFF. The DNA read from the CDR3 is TGTGCCATCAGTCCGGGACAGGGGAGTATCTATGAG.

Note on this clone: The read is 3 residues too short to cover the CDR3 end, so that end is filled in from the germline J gene. This chain joins TRBV7-2 and TRBJ2-7; 9 positions match TRBD2. The V gene end was trimmed by 6 bases and the J gene end by 3 bases; junction bases not matched to a gene: 9. The CDR3 runs to 15 residues. Germline V gives CDR1 SGHTA, CDR2 FQGNSA. The DNA read from the CDR3 is TGTGCCAGCAGTTCGAATAGCGGGGGAAGCTACGAG. The encoded protein is CASSSNSGGSYE. The CDR3, in full, reads CASSSNSGGSYEQYF.

About this clone itself: Coverage ceases 3 residues before the CDR3 finishes, and the germline J gene fills in the end. The rearrangement joins TRBV7-3 to TRBJ2-3, with 9 positions matching TRBD1. Germline CDR1 SGHTA, CDR2 FQGTGA. The CDR3 runs to 15 residues. Losses at the gene ends were 2 bases for V and 3 bases for J; bases not matched to a gene: 3. The chain's CDR3 is CASSLGTGRTDTQYF. The sequenced part of the CDR3 DNA is TGTGCCAGCAGCTTAGGGACAGGGAGAACAGATACG.

CDR3 protein: CSASGGAVDTQYF. The CDR3 DNA, read in part, is TGCAGTGCTAGCGGGGGGGCGGTAGATACG. The chain couples TRBV20-1 to TRBJ2-3, with 8 bases lining up with TRBD2. The read gets to within 3 residues of the CDR3 end, and the germline J gene fills in the rest. V lost 3 bases and J lost 5; bases outside the gene matches: 4. CDR1 DFQATT and CDR2 SNEGSKA come from the germline V gene (reference sequence). The CDR3 has 13 residues.

As for this clone: Coverage ceases 3 residues before the CDR3 finishes, and the germline J gene fills in the end. This sequence joins TRBV19 and TRBJ2-1; D is ambiguous. The CDR3 totals 12 residues. Between the trimmed V and J ends, which lost 1 base and 9 bases, there was a span of 7 bases. Germline V CDR1 and CDR2: LNHDA, SQIVND (reference sequence). The part of the CDR3 DNA that was read is TGTGCCAGTAGTATAGGAGAGGTTGAG. This gives the protein CASSIGEVE. The complete CDR3 protein is CASSIGEVEQFF.

With regard to this clone: The CDR3 is cut off 3 residues early in the read; its end comes from the germline J gene. This rearrangement joins TRBV2 to TRBJ1-4, with 7 bases lining up with TRBD1. Looked up from germline, CDR1 is SNHLY and CDR2 is FYNNEI. The length of the CDR3 is 14 residues. After removal of 5 bases from V and 6 bases from J, the junction contained 6 bases not matched to a gene. This chain's CDR3 is CASSPGTAYEKLFF. The sequenced part of the CDR3 DNA is TGTGCCAGCAGTCCCGGGACAGCCTATGAAAAA. Complete variable domain (other parts from reference TRBV2 and TRBJ1-4): EPEVTQTPSHQVTQMGQEVILRCVPISNHLYFYWYRQILGQKVEFLVSFYNNEISEKSEIFDDQFSVERPDGSNFTLKIRSTKLEDSAMYFCASSPGTAYEKLFFGSGTQLSVL.

Worth noting for this clone: The CDR3 is cut off 3 residues early in the read; its end comes from the germline J gene. The chain joins TRBV2 to TRBJ2-3, with 8 bases fitting TRBD2. Germline assignment: CDR1 SNHLY and CDR2 FYNNEI. The CDR3 is 13 residues long. CDR3 DNA (partial): TGTGCCAGCAGTCCGGGACTAGGGGAGACG. Protein: CASSPGLGET. The full CDR3 sequence reads CASSPGLGETQYF.

In the case of this clone: The read is 3 residues too short to cover the CDR3 end, so that end is filled in from the germline J gene. This chain uses TRBV7-6 with TRBJ2-7; possible D gene TRBD1, 7 bases. The V gene lost 5 bases and the J gene lost 2 bases, with 13 bases spanning the gap. There are 14 residues in the CDR3. The germline gives CDR1 SGHVS, CDR2 FNYEAQ. CDR3 bases read: TGTGCCAGCAGCCCCGGAGGGGGCCCCTACGAG. It codes for CASSPGGGPYE. The whole CDR3 sequence is CASSPGGGPYEQYF.